The present entry profiles one T cell receptor (beta chain) with its context. No antigen is known for it. V dropped 6 bases and J dropped 4 bases, with 12 bases sitting between them. The V gene's germline CDR1 is SQVTM and CDR2 ANQGSEA. CDR3 size: 12 residues. This entry belongs to a study of T cell responses to AZD1222 COVID-19 vaccine. Broader study findings: Vaccine-associated CD4 TCRs ranged over spike, dominating at 160-218 and 743-854. Only 5 or 6 individuals given AZD1222 were seropositive at baseline. Spike-specific TCRs gained breadth and depth after people received two AZD1222 doses. No repertoire was sampled before or during the peak T cell response, only after it.

Produced via immunoSEQ multiplex PCR; TCRdb's table is partial and in-frame only. The table lists 75,000 to 95,000 clones, about 91% of them singletons, with roughly 10% in the top ten. The material was peripheral blood, obtained 28 days after the second dose of the MenACWY control vaccine. The source of this sequence is an adult who received the MenACWY meningococcal vaccine as a control. The V gene is TRBV29-1, the J gene TRBJ1-2; the D is unclear. Here the CDR3 DNA reads TGCAGCGTGGTAGCCCGAACCTATGGCTACACCTTC. Its translation is CSVVARTYGYTF.